The clone carrying this TCR beta chain was seen at least ten times. What it binds is unknown. The data were obtained in a study of CD8+CD57+ T cells in acquired aplastic anemia. Looking at the study overall: The DNA of sorted CD4+ and CD8+ cells averaged around 3 ug.

Profiling that covered TCR beta VDJ and CDR3 relied on genomic DNA as its template. TCRdb reprocessed the reads via MiXCR and lists one record per CDR3 protein. The sample comprises about 180,000 distinct CDR3 sequences, 55% to 65% of which are singletons, and 42% rests with the top ten. V lost 4 bases, J lost 7 bases, and 14 bases lay in between. The CDR3 has 13 amino acids. CDR1 and CDR2 from the germline V gene are SGHNT and YYREEE (reference sequence). Broader study findings: CD8+ Simpson's diversity showed no significant patient-control difference. In common between the patients and the controls were around 30 CD8+ CDR3 sequences.

Patients selected for sequencing had displayed CD8+CD57+ cell expansion by flow cytometry. Every patient had severe acquired aplastic anemia. The chain has TRBV5-4 and TRBJ1-2; D is perhaps TRBD1 (6 bases). Sequenced input: sorted CD4+, CD8+, or CD8+CD57+ T cells (not recorded which) from PBMCs. The TCR originated in a human donor with aplastic anemia. DNA for the CDR3: TGTGCCAGCAGCCCGGACAGACGCCTTGGCTACACCTTC. It is translated as CASSPDRRLGYTF. The whole variable domain, remainder taken from reference TRBV5-4 and TRBJ1-2, is ETGVTQSPTHLIKTRGQQVTLRCSSQSGHNTVSWYQQALGQGPQFIFQYYREEENGRGNFPPRFSGLQFPNYSSELNVNALELDDSALYLCASSPDRRLGYTFGSGTRLTVV.